Here is one T cell receptor (beta chain) with its context. Its cognate antigen is unknown. V shed 5 bases and J 5 bases; nucleotides not matched to a gene: 24. CDR1 SGHVS and CDR2 FNYEAQ come from the germline V gene. The CDR3 covers 20 residues. The PCR contained 60 Vbeta and 13 Jbeta primers. Profiling relied on immunoSEQ multiplex PCR, and the TCRdb table lists in-frame clones only, not all of them. This sample carries roughly 150,000 clones, roughly 80% of them seen once, and the ten largest clones take less than 3%. This specimen comes from a study of cytomegalovirus exposure and HLA in healthy donors. Whole-study context: An early data release held approximately 85 million unique TCRs from HLA-typed donors. The study, taken as a whole, reports: Among TCR beta chains, those listed as cytomegalovirus-associated numbered some 160. Researchers reported that a few CMV-associated chains were confirmed in vitro as CMV antigen-specific. Segments of the TCR beta V type were, in most cases, productive about 87% or about 30% of the time in an earlier analysis.

The chain carries TRBV7-6 and TRBJ2-5; TRBD2 matches at 9 bases. This receptor was taken from a male donor in good health and CMV-seronegative. Sequenced: PBMCs. The CDR3 sequence is CASSTFFRGTSRGEWETQYF. The CDR3, as DNA: TGTGCCAGCAGCACCTTCTTCCGGGGGACTAGCCGGGGTGAATGGGAGACCCAGTACTTC.